This T cell receptor (beta chain) was profiled in a study of post-analysis software for immune sequencing data (dated by TCRdb to 2013 to 2016). Regarding the research as a whole: The recorded disease courses included relapsing-remitting, secondary progressive and progressive-relapsing multiple sclerosis, and some patients had no subtype annotation. The multiple sclerosis patient repertoires were compared with approximately 11 previously published healthy control repertoires from donors aged roughly 6 to 25 years. A subset of samples was prepared in parallel using single-end sample barcoding, then pooled and co-amplified after Illumina adapter ligation.

Results the study describes overall, beyond this receptor: Patients showed significantly higher frequencies than controls for roughly five TRBV segments, among them TRBV5-6, TRBV5-1 and TRBV20-1. The control group was slightly older than the multiple sclerosis patient group. Direct clustering with F measure revealed strong co-clustering of samples prepared in the same batch, which led to a batch-effect correction. Compared with controls, multiple sclerosis patients had significantly lower normalized Chao1 diversity, a finding suggesting substantial peripheral T-cell clonal expansion.

Worth noting for this clonotype: No cognate antigen has been identified for it. One base away there is no much larger clone; base qualities are not given.

Library preparation was by PCR. Sequenced using an Illumina HiSeq 2500. Unique molecular identifiers were incorporated into TCR beta cDNA libraries to reduce PCR and sequencing biases. Every 1 to 10 million input T cells yielded approximately 500,000 cDNA molecules, meaning each molecule approximated one T cell. The same protocol used for the earlier healthy control dataset was applied to prepare and sequence the patient libraries. Within a given batch, samples were prepared together, multiplexed and sequenced on the same HiSeq lane. Turning to the authors' computational methods: Raw barcoded reads were processed with MIGEC, and single-read molecular identifier groups were discarded before consensus assembly and CDR3 extraction. Clonotype tables were post-analysed with VDJtools, and diversity was normalized by down-sampling all datasets to the smallest sample size. To correct batch-related cross-sample contamination, repertoire overlap clustering matched CDR3 amino acid sequences but not nucleotide sequences. TCRdb passed the public sequencing reads through fastp at Q25 and MiXCR, retaining productive beta sequences. Records with the same CDR3 protein are collapsed into one entry carrying the most frequent genes and DNA. These V and J calls originate from TCRdb's pipeline instead of the authors' own analysis. The sample has roughly 400,000 distinct CDR3 sequences on record, about 40% of them singletons. The ten largest clones add up to about 7.6% of the sample.

To demonstrate the VDJtools post-analysis software, the study profiled TCR beta repertoires from the peripheral blood of about 13 young patients with multiple sclerosis. The multiple sclerosis patients were children and adolescents between about 6 and 16 years of age. V was cut back by 5 bases and J by 0 bases, leaving a gap of 12 bases between them. CDR1 and CDR2 were assigned from the germline V gene (reference sequence) as SEHNR and FQNEAQ. The CDR3 runs 15 amino acids, cysteine and phenylalanine included. Only the CDR3 DNA stays, 45 bases, in frame from base 1. The rearrangement joined TRBV7-9 to TRBJ2-3; TRBD1 is a weak D gene call, 6 bases matching. Sequences were obtained from blood. The TCR originated in a girl aged 2 to 9 with multiple sclerosis. The CDR3 region: CASSRAGQSTDTQYF. The nucleotides read TGTGCCAGCAGCCGAGCCGGACAGAGCACAGATACGCAGTATTTT.